This T cell receptor beta chain appears in the sequencing data of a study of T-cell reconstitution after alpha-beta-depleted transplantation in children. Germline CDR1 is SGHDT and CDR2 is YYEEEE. Trimming took 4 bases from V and 3 from J; bases not matched to a gene: 9. The CDR3 covers 17 residues. Researchers prepared the TCRbeta library using unique molecular identifiers, the study reports. TCRdb reprocessed the PCR reads with MiXCR, giving one entry per CDR3 protein. The table records approximately 800,000 distinct CDR3 sequences, 15% to 20% of them present only once. General study points: Most T-cell counts and diversity one year after the transplant came from T cells that were newly produced.

Concerning this clonotype itself: No antigen is known for it.

The receptor comes from a male patient between 10 and 17 years old who had a stem cell transplant for acute lymphoblastic leukemia, so the T cells may come from the graft donor. Sequenced here: PBMCs, mostly from graft donor cells, sampled 360 days after TCRalphabeta/CD19-depleted stem cell transplant. The chain has TRBV5-6 and TRBJ2-7; TRBD2 aligns across 14 bases. DNA for the CDR3: TGTGCCAGCAGCGTGGGACTAGCGGGAGCCCGTCGCTACGAGCAGTACTTC. This gives the protein CASSVGLAGARRYEQYF.